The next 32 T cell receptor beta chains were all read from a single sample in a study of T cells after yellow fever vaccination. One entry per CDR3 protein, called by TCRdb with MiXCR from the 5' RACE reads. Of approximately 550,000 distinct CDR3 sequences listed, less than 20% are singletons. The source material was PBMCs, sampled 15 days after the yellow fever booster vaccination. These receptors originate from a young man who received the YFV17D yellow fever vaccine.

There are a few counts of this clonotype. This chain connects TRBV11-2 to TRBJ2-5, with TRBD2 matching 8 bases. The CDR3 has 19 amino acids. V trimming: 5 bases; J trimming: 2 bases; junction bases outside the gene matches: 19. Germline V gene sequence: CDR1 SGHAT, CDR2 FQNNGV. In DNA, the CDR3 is TGTGCCAGCAGCGTAACACAGGAGTTAGCGGGAATGGGACAAGAGACCCAGTACTTC. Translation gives CASSVTQELAGMGQETQYF. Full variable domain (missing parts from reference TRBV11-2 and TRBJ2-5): EAGVAQSPRYKIIEKRQSVAFWCNPISGHATLYWYQQILGQGPKLLIQFQNNGVVDDSQLPKDRFSAERLKGVDSTLKIQPAKLEDSAVYLCASSVTQELAGMGQETQYFGPGTRLLVL.

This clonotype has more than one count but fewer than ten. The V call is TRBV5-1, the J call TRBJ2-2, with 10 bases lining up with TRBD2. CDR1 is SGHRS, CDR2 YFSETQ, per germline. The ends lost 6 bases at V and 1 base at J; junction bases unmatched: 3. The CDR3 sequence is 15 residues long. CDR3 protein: CASIRTSGNTGELFF. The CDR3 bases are TGCGCCAGCATAAGGACTAGCGGGAACACCGGGGAGCTGTTTTTT. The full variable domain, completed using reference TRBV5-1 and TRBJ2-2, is KAGVTQTPRYLIKTRGQQVTLSCSPISGHRSVSWYQQTPGQGLQFLFEYFSETQRNKGNFPGRFSGRQFSNSRSEMNVSTLELGDSALYLCASIRTSGNTGELFFGEGSRLTVL.

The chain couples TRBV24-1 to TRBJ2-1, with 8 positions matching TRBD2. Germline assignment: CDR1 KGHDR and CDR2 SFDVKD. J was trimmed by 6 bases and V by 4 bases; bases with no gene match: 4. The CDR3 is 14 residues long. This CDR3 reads CATSEQREINEQFF. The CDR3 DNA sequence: TGTGCCACCAGTGAACAGCGGGAGATCAATGAGCAGTTCTTC.

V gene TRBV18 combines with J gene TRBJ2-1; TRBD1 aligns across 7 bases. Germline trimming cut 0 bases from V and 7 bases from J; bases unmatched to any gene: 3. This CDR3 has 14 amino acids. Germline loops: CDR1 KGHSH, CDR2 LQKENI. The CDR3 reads CASSPPDRVNEQFF. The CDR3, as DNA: TGTGCCAGCTCACCACCAGACAGGGTAAATGAGCAGTTCTTC.

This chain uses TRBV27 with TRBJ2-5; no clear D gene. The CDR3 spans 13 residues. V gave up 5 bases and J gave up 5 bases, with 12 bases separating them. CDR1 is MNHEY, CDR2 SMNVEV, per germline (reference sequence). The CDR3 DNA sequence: TGTGCCAGCAGTCCCGGTTATGGTGAGACCCAGTACTTC. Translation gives CASSPGYGETQYF.

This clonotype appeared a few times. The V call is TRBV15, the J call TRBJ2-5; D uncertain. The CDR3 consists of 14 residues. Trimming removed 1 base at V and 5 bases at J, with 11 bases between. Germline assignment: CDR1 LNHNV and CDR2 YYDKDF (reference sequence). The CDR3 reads CATSRVDPWETQYF. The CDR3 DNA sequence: TGTGCCACCAGCAGAGTGGATCCTTGGGAGACCCAGTACTTC.

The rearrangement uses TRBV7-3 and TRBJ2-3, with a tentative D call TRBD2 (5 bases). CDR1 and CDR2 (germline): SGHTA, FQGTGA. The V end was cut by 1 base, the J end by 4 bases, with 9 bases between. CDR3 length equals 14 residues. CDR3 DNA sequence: TGTGCCAGCAGCTTAAGTTTGGAGGCAGATACGCAGTATTTT. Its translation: CASSLSLEADTQYF.

CDR3 DNA sequence: TGCAGTGCCCTCCATCGCGGCCAATTCATTTACGAGCAGTACTTC. Translating gives CSALHRGQFIYEQYF. V usage is TRBV20-1 and J usage is TRBJ2-7; D unclear. Germline CDR1 and CDR2: DFQATT and SNEGSKA (reference sequence). V lost 6 bases, J lost 4 bases, and 22 bases lay in between. CDR3 length: 15 residues.

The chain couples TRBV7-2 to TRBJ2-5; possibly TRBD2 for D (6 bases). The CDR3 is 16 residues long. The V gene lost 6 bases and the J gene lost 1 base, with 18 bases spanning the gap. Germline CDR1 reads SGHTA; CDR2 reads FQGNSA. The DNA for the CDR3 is TGTGCCAGCAGGATAAGCGGGTTGATCAGCCAAGAGACCCAGTACTTC. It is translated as CASRISGLISQETQYF.

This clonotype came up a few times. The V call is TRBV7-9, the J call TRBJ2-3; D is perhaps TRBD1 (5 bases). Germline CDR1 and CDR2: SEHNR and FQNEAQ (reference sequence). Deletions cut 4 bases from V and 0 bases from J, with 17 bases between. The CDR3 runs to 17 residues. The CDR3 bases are TGTGCCAGCAGCTCAAATCCGGACACACCTAGCACAGATACGCAGTATTTT. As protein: CASSSNPDTPSTDTQYF.

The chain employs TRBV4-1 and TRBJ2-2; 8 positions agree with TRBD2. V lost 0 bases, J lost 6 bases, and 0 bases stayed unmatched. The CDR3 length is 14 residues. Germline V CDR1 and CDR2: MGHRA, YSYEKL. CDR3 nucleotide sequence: TGCGCCAGCAGCCAAGAAGCGGGAGCCGGGGAGCTGTTTTTT. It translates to CASSQEAGAGELFF.

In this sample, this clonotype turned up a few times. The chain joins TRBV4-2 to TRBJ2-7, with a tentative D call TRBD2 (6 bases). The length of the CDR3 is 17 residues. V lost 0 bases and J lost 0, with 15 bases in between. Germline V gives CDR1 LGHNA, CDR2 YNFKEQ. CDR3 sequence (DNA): TGTGCCAGCAGCCAAGATATGGGGGGAGCAGGCTCCTACGAGCAGTACTTC. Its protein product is CASSQDMGGAGSYEQYF.

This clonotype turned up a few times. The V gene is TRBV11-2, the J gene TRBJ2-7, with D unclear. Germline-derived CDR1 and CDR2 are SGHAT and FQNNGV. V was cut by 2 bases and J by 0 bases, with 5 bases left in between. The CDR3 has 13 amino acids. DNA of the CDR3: TGTGCCAGCAGCTTATGGAACTCCTACGAGCAGTACTTC. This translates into CASSLWNSYEQYF.

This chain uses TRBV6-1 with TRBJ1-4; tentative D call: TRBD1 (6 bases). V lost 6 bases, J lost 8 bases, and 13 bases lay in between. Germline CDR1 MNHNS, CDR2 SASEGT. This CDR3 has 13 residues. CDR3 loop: CASRMGAEEKLFF. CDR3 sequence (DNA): TGTGCCAGCAGAATGGGGGCGGAAGAAAAACTGTTTTTT.

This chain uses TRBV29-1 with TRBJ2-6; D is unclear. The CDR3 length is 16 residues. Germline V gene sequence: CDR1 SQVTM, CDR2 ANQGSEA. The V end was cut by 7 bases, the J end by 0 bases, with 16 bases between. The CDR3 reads CSASSSGVSGANVLTF. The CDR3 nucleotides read TGCAGCGCTTCCTCCTCAGGAGTCTCTGGGGCCAACGTCCTGACTTTC.

The CDR3 protein is CASRNKLEQYF. CDR3 bases: TGTGCCAGCAGGAACAAGTTAGAGCAGTACTTC. The chain carries TRBV6-1 and TRBJ2-7; D remains ambiguous. Germline lookup yields CDR1 MNHNS and CDR2 SASEGT. This CDR3 spans 11 amino acids. The germline V and J ends were trimmed by 6 bases and 7 bases, with 10 bases remaining between them.

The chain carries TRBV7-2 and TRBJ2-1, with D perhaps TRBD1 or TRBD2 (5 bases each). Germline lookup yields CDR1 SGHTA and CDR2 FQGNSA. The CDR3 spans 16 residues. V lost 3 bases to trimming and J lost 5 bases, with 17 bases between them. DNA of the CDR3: TGTGCCAGCAGCTTTGTAGGGACGTCAGGCCACAATGAGCAGTTCTTC. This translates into CASSFVGTSGHNEQFF.

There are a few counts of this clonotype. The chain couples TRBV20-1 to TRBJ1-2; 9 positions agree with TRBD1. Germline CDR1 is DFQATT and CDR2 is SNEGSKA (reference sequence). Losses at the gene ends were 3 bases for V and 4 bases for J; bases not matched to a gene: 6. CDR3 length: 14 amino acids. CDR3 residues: CSASTGGASYGYTF. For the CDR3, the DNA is TGCAGTGCTAGCACAGGGGGCGCGAGCTATGGCTACACCTTC.

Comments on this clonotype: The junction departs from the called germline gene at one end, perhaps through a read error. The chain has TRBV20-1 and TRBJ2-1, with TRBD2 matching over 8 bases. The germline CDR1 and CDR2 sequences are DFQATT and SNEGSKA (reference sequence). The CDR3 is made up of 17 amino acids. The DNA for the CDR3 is TGCTGTGCTAGAGATCTGACTAGCGCGAGCTCCTACAATGAGCAGTTCTTC. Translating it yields CCARDLTSASSYNEQFF.

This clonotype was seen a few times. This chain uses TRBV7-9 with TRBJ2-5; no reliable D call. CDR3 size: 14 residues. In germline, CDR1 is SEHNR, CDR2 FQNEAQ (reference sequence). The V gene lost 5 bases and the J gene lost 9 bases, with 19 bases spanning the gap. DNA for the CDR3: TGTGCCAGCAGCGCCGTCAGTGTTTCTGGTGCCCAGTACTTC. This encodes CASSAVSVSGAQYF.

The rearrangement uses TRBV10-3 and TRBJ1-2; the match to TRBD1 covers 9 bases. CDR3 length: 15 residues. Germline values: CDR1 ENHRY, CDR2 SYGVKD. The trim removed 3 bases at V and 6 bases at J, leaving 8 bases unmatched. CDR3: CAISDTGQGLDGYTF. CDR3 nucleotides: TGTGCCATCAGTGACACGGGACAGGGATTAGATGGCTACACCTTC.

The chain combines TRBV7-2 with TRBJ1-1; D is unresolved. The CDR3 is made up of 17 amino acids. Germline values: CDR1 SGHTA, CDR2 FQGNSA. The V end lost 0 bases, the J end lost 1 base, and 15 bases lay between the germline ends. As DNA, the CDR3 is TGTGCCAGCAGCTTAGCGCGCGGTTTGGCGGGGAACACTGAAGCTTTCTTT. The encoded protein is CASSLARGLAGNTEAFF.

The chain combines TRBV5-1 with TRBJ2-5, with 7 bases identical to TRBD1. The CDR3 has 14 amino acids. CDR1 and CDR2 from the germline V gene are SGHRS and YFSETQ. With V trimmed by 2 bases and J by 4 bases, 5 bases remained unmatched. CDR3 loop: CASSFEGGSETQYF. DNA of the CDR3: TGCGCCAGCAGCTTCGAAGGGGGCTCAGAGACCCAGTACTTC.

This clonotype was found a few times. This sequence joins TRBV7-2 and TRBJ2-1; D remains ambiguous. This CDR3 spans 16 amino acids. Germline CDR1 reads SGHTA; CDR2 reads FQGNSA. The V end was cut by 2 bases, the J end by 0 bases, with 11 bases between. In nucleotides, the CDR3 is TGTGCCAGCAGCTTACGCGGAGCGAGCTCCTACAATGAGCAGTTCTTC. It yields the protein CASSLRGASSYNEQFF.

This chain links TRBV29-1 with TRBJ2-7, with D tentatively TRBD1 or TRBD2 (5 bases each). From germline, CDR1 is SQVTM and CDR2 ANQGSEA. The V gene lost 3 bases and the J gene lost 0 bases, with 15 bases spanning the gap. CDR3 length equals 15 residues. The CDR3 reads CSVEGDPSSSYEQYF. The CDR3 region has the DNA TGCAGCGTTGAGGGGGACCCTTCGAGCTCCTACGAGCAGTACTTC.

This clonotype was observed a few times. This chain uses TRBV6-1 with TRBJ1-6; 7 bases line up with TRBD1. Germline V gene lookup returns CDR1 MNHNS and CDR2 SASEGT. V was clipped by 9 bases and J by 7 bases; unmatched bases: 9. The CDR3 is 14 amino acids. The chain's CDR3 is CASGTAARNSPLHF. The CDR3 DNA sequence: TGTGCCAGTGGGACAGCGGCGCGAAATTCACCCCTCCACTTT.

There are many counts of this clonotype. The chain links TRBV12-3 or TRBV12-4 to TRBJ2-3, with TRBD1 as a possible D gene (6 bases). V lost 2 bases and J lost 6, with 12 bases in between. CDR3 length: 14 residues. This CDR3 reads CASSLSRGADTQYF. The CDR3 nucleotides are TGTGCCAGCAGTTTATCCAGGGGTGCCGATACGCAGTATTTT.

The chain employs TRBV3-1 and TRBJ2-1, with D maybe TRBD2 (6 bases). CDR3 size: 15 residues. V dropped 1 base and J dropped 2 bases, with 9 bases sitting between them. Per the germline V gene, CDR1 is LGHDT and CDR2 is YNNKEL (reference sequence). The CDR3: CASSQGSGPYNEQFF. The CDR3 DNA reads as TGTGCCAGCAGCCAAGGGAGCGGGCCCTACAATGAGCAGTTCTTC.

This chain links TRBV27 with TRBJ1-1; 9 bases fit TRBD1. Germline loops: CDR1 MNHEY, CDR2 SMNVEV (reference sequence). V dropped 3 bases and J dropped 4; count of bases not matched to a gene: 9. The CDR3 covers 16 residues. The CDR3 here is CASSLTGTGIGTEAFF. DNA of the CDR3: TGTGCCAGCAGTTTGACCGGGACAGGGATTGGCACTGAAGCTTTCTTT.

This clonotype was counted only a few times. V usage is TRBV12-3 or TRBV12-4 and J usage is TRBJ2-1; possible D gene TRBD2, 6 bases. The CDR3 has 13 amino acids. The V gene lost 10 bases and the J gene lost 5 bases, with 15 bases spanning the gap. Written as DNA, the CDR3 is TGTGCCACTGGGGCTAGCGAGAACAATGAGCAGTTCTTC. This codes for CATGASENNEQFF.

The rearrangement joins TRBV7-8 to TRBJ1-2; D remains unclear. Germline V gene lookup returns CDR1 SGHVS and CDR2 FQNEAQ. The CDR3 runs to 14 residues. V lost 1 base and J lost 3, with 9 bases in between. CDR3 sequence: CASSLGEGDYGYTF. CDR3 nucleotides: TGTGCCAGCAGCTTAGGAGAGGGAGACTATGGCTACACCTTC.

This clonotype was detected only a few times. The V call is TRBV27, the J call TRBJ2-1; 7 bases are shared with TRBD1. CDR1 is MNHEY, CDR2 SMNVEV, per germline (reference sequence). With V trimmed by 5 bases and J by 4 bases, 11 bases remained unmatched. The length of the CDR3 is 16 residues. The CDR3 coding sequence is TGTGCCAGCAGTCCCGAACGACAGGGTGGATACAATGAGCAGTTCTTC. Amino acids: CASSPERQGGYNEQFF.